These 3 T cell receptor beta chains came from one sample sequenced in a study of T-cell reconstitution after alpha-beta-depleted transplantation in children. Molecular barcoding with unique molecular identifiers was used for the TCRbeta library. TCRdb ran MiXCR on the PCR reads and lists one entry per CDR3 protein. Here the sample spans under 750,000 distinct CDR3 sequences, 23% being singletons. The specimen was PBMCs, mostly from graft donor cells, collected 360 days after TCRalphabeta/CD19-depleted stem cell transplant. The receptor source for this set is a boy in the first two years of life who had a stem cell transplant for acute myeloid leukemia, so the T cells may come from the graft donor.

This clonotype occurred a few times. The chain carries TRBV7-2 and TRBJ1-1; D is uncertain. Germline V lookup: CDR1 SGHTA, CDR2 FQGNSA. V lost 7 bases and J lost 4, with 13 bases in between. The CDR3 runs to 13 residues. CDR3 in DNA: TGTGCCAGCAACCGGCCGGAGTCCACTGAAGCTTTCTTT. It specifies CASNRPESTEAFF.

This sequence joins TRBV12-3 or TRBV12-4 and TRBJ2-2, with D maybe TRBD2 (5 bases). The CDR3 totals 14 residues. The ends were cut back, 1 base at V and 6 bases at J, with 9 bases in the middle. The CDR3 here is CASSLVEVAGELFF. The CDR3 DNA sequence: TGTGCCAGCAGTTTAGTGGAGGTCGCCGGGGAGCTGTTTTTT.

This clonotype came up a few times. The J gene is TRBJ1-5, the V gene TRBV6-5; no reliable D call. Per the germline V gene, CDR1 is MNHEY and CDR2 is SVGAGI. This CDR3 spans 14 amino acids. Deletions cut 0 bases from V and 3 bases from J, with 6 bases between. CDR3 in amino acids: CASSYSNINQPQHF. In nucleotides, the CDR3 is TGTGCCAGCAGTTACTCTAACATCAATCAGCCCCAGCATTTT.